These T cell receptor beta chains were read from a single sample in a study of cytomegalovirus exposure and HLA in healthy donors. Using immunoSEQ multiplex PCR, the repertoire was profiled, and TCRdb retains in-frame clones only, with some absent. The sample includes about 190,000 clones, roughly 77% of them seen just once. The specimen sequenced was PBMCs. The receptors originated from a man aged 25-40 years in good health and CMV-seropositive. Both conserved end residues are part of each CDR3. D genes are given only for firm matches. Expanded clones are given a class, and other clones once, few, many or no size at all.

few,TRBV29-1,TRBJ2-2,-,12,CSAGQNTGELFF,TGCAGCGCCGGACAGAACACCGGGGAGCTGTTTTTT
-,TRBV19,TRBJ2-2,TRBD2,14,CASSKQGRAGELFF,TGTGCCAGTAGTAAACAAGGGAGGGCCGGGGAGCTGTTTTTT
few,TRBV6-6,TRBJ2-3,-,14,CASSLGGSTDTQYF,TGTGCCAGCAGTTTAGGCGGAAGCACAGATACGCAGTATTTT
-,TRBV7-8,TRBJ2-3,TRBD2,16,CASSPPQREITDTQYF,TGTGCCAGCAGCCCGCCGCAGCGGGAGATCACAGATACGCAGTATTTT
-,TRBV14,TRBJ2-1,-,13,CASSQAQYNEQFF,TGTGCCAGCAGCCAAGCCCAGTACAATGAGCAGTTCTTC
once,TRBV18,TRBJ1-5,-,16,CASSPPTGSSNQPQHF,TGTGCCAGCTCACCCCCGACAGGCTCTAGCAATCAGCCCCAGCATTTT
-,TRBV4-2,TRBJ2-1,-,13,CASSQEGGAIQFF,TGTGCCAGCAGCCAAGAGGGGGGGGCGATTCAGTTCTTC
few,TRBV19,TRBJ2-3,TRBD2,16,CASSIGASGVRDTQYF,TGTGCCAGTAGTATAGGCGCTAGCGGGGTGCGAGATACGCAGTATTTT
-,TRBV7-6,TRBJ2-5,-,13,CASSPDGGETQYF,TGTGCCAGCAGCCCCGATGGGGGGGAGACCCAGTACTTC
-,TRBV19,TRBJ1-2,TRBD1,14,CASSRDRGLNGYTF,TGTGCCAGTAGCCGCGACAGGGGCTTGAATGGCTACACCTTC
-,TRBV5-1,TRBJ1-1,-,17,CASSLVGGARGNTEAFF,TGCGCCAGCAGCTTGGTTGGGGGGGCGCGAGGGAACACTGAAGCTTTCTTT
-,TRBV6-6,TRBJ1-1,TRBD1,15,CASSRPTGGETEAFF,TGTGCCAGCAGCCGTCCTACAGGGGGCGAGACTGAAGCTTTCTTT
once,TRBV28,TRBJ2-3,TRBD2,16,CASSPPPGGSSDTQYF,TGTGCCAGCAGTCCCCCCCCCGGCGGGAGTTCCGATACGCAGTATTTT
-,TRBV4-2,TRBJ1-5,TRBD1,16,CASSQGRDRANQPQHF,TGTGCCAGCAGCCAGGGCCGGGACAGGGCAAATCAGCCCCAGCATTTT
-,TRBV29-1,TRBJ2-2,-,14,CSVHLSGGGGELFF,TGCAGCGTCCACCTATCCGGGGGTGGCGGGGAGCTGTTTTTT